The TCR beta chain described here comes from a study of cytomegalovirus exposure and HLA in healthy donors. Study-wide findings and caveats: The CMV antigen specificity of a few CMV-associated chains was confirmed through in vitro analysis. There were about 160 TCR beta chains listed as cytomegalovirus-associated.

Using immunoSEQ multiplex PCR, the repertoire was profiled, and TCRdb retains in-frame clones only, with some absent. The sample yields 300,000 to 350,000 clones, 88% seen once. This CDR3 comprises 16 residues. Germline CDR1 reads MNHNS; CDR2 reads SASEGT. V was pared by 0 bases and J by 3 bases, with 5 bases of the junction left unmatched. Regarding this clone: Its antigen remains unknown.

Material: PBMCs. This TCR was recovered from a young man in good health and CMV-seronegative. This sequence joins TRBV6-1 and TRBJ2-7; 10 bases are shared with TRBD2. The CDR3 DNA sequence: TGTGCCAGCAGTGAAGCGAGGGCTAGCGGGGGCTACGAGCAGTACTTC. It is translated as CASSEARASGGYEQYF.